The 8 T cell receptor beta chains listed next were all sequenced from one sample in a study of T cell clonality in common variable immunodeficiency. Profiled with immunoSEQ multiplex PCR; TCRdb holds only in-frame clones, not every one. This sample comprises some 45,000 clones, none seen once only. The specimen was peripheral blood mononuclear cells. Receptors originate from a person aged 18 to 75 in good health.

This clone was counted ten times or more. The read terminates 3 residues ahead of where the CDR3 ends, so the germline J gene completes it. V usage is TRBV29-1 and J usage is TRBJ2-7, with 8 bases identical to TRBD2. V gave up 6 bases and J gave up 0 bases; unmatched junction bases: 10. The CDR3 is made up of 15 amino acids. Germline CDR1 reads SQVTM; CDR2 reads ANQGSEA. The CDR3 region is CSVGGSGGPSYEQYF. CDR3 DNA (partial): TGCAGCGTGGGGGGCAGCGGGGGCCCCTCCTACGAG.

This clone was seen many times. Coverage ceases 3 residues before the CDR3 finishes, and the germline J gene fills in the end. The chain uses TRBV6-4 and TRBJ2-1; 9 bases are shared with TRBD1. From germline, CDR1 is MRHNA and CDR2 SNTAGT. V lost 8 bases, J lost 2 bases, and 7 bases stayed unmatched. The CDR3 contains 15 residues. CDR3 amino acids: CASSPGQGTYNEQFF. CDR3 DNA (partial): TGTGCCAGCTCCCCGGGACAGGGTACCTACAATGAG.

This clone was seen ten or more times. The read comes to an end 3 residues before the CDR3 does, leaving the germline J gene to fill in the end. The rearrangement joins TRBV10-3 to TRBJ2-5; 7 nucleotides match TRBD1. Trimming removed 5 bases from V and 5 bases from J; junction bases left unmatched: 8. Per germline, CDR1 ENHRY and CDR2 SYGVKD. The CDR3 loop spans 14 amino acids. The covered CDR3 bases are TGTGCCATCAGTCTTAGACAGGGAAGGGAGACC. The encoded protein is CAISLRQGRET. From start to end, the CDR3 is CAISLRQGRETQYF.

In regard to this clone: The read stops 3 residues short of the end of the CDR3; the missing end is completed from the germline J gene. The chain is built from TRBV6-1 and TRBJ1-1; 7 bases line up with TRBD1. V trimming: 2 bases; J trimming: 5 bases; junction bases outside the gene matches: 11. Germline V CDR1 and CDR2: MNHNS, SASEGT. CDR3 length equals 16 residues. The sequenced CDR3 bases are TGTGCCAGCAGTGAACAGGGGGACAGAGAAGGAACTGAA. Protein sequence: CASSEQGDREGTE. The full CDR3 protein is CASSEQGDREGTEAFF.

The sample holds many counts of this clone. Sequence at one end of the junction differs from germline and may be a read error. The read is 3 residues too short to cover the CDR3 end, so that end is filled in from the germline J gene. The V call is TRBV4-2, the J call TRBJ1-4, with a tentative D call TRBD1 (6 bases). This CDR3 is 16 amino acids long. Per the germline V gene, CDR1 is LGHNA and CDR2 is YNFKEQ. Incomplete CDR3 DNA: TGCGCCAGCAGCCAAGATCAGAGGGCGGGGGCCAACGTA. The encoded protein is CASSQDQRAGANV. The CDR3 in its entirety is CASSQDQRAGANVLFF.

This clone turned up a few times. Read sequence stops 3 residues before the CDR3 end, and the germline J gene provides the missing end. The J gene is TRBJ2-3, the V gene TRBV11-2; 9 positions match TRBD1. The germline gives CDR1 SGHAT, CDR2 FQNNGV. This CDR3 comprises 15 residues. With V trimmed by 1 base and J by 5 bases, 4 bases remained unmatched. The DNA read from the CDR3 is TGTGCCAGCAGCTTAGGCCGGGACAGGGAAGATACG. This codes for CASSLGRDREDT. The complete CDR3 protein is CASSLGRDREDTQYF.

This clone came up many times. CDR3 residues: CASSLVGDYQETQYF. The CDR3 DNA, read in part, is TGCGCCAGCAGCTTGGTGGGGGACTACCAAGAGACC. The chain employs TRBV5-1 and TRBJ2-5; a weak D match, TRBD2 (6 bases). Coverage ceases 3 residues before the CDR3 finishes, and the germline J gene fills in the end. V was trimmed by 0 bases and J by 0 bases, leaving 9 bases between them. The CDR3 has 15 amino acids. Germline V gene lookup returns CDR1 SGHRS and CDR2 YFSETQ.

At least ten counts were recorded for this clone. The CDR3 end is not reached by the read, which stops 3 residues before it; the germline J gene fills it in. The V gene is TRBV12-3 or TRBV12-4, the J gene TRBJ1-6; maybe TRBD1 (6 bases). The CDR3 covers 16 residues. V lost 0 bases, J lost 7 bases, and 13 bases lay in between. The CDR3 DNA, read in part, is TGTGCCAGCAGTTTAGCGGGGGGGGCTGGAAATTCACCC. Translating it yields CASSLAGGAGNSP. The entire CDR3 reads CASSLAGGAGNSPLHF.